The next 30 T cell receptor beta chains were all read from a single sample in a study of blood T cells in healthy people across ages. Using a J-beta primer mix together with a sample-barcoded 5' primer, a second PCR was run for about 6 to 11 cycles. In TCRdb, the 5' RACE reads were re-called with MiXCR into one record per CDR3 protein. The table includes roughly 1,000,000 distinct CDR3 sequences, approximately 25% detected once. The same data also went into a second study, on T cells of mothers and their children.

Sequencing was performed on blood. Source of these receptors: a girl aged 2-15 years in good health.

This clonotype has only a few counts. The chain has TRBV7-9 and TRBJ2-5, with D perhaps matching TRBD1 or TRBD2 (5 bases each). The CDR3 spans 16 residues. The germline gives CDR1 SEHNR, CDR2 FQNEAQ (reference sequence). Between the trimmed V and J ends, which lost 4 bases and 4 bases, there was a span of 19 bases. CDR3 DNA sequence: TGTGCCAGCAGCTCCACGCTAGATCTTGGGGGAGAGACCCAGTACTTC. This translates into CASSSTLDLGGETQYF. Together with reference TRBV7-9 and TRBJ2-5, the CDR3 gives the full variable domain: DTGVSQNPRHKITKRGQNVTFRCDPISEHNRLYWYRQTLGQGPEFLTYFQNEAQLEKSRLLSDRFSAERPKGSFSTLEIQRTEQGDSAMYLCASSSTLDLGGETQYFGPGTRLLVL.

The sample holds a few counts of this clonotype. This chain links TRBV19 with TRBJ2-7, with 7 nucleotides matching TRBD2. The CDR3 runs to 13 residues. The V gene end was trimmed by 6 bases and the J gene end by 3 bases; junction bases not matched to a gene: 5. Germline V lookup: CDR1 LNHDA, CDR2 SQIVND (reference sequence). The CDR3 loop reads CASRERGSYEQYF. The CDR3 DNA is TGTGCCAGTAGGGAGCGGGGCAGCTACGAGCAGTACTTC. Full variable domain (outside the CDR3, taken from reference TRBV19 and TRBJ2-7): DGGITQSPKYLFRKEGQNVTLSCEQNLNHDAMYWYRQDPGQGLRLIYYSQIVNDFQKGDIAEGYSVSREKKESFPLTVTSAQKNPTAFYLCASRERGSYEQYFGPGTRLTVT.

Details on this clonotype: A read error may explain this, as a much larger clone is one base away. The CDR3 is CASSRGTQYF. In nucleotides, the CDR3 is TGTGCCAGCAGCCGGGGGACCCAGTACTTC. V is TRBV11-2 and J is TRBJ2-5; tentative D call: TRBD2 (5 bases). V lost 5 bases and J lost 7, with 5 bases in between. Germline-derived CDR1 and CDR2 are SGHAT and FQNNGV. The CDR3 runs 10 residues.

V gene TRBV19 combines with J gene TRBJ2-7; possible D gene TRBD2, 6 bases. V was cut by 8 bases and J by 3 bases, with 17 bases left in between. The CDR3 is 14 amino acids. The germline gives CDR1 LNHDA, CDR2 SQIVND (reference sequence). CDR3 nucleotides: TGTGCCAGTGCGGCTTTTAGCGGACTCTACGAGCAGTACTTC. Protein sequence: CASAAFSGLYEQYF.

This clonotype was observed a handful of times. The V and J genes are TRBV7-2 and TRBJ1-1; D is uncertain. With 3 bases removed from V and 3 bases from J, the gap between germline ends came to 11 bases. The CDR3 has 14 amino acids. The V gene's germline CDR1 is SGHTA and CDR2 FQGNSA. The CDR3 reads CASSFRVGHTEAFF. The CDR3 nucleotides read TGTGCCAGCAGCTTCCGGGTCGGTCACACTGAAGCTTTCTTT.

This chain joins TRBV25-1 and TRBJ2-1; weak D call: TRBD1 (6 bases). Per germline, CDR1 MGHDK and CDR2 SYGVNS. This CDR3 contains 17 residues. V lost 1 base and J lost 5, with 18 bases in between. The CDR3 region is CASSESWGQGHNNEQFF. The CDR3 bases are TGTGCCAGCAGTGAATCTTGGGGTCAGGGACATAACAATGAGCAGTTCTTC.

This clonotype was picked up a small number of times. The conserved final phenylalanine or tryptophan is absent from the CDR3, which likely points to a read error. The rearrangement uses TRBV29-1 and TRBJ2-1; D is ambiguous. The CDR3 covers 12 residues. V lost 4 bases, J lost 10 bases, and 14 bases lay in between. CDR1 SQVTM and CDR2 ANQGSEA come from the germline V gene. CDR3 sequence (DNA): TGCAGCGTTGTAGGCTTAAGGGTGGAGCAGTTCCTC. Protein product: CSVVGLRVEQFL.

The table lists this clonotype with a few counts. CDR3 coding DNA: TGTGCCAGCAGTGAACCGGGACAACAAGAGACCCAGTACTTC. It yields the protein CASSEPGQQETQYF. The J gene is TRBJ2-5, the V gene TRBV2, with D perhaps matching TRBD1 (6 bases). The CDR3 sequence is 14 residues long. Trimming took 2 bases from V and 2 from J, leaving 9 bases between them. The germline V gene has CDR1 SNHLY and CDR2 FYNNEI. The full variable domain, with the rest looked up from reference TRBV2 and TRBJ2-5, is EPEVTQTPSHQVTQMGQEVILRCVPISNHLYFYWYRQILGQKVEFLVSFYNNEISEKSEIFDDQFSVERPDGSNFTLKIRSTKLEDSAMYFCASSEPGQQETQYFGPGTRLLVL.

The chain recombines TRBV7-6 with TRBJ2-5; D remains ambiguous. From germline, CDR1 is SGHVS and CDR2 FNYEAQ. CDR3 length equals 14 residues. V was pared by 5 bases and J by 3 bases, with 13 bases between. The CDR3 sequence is CASSKNLQKETQYF. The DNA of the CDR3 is TGTGCCAGCAGCAAAAACCTGCAAAAAGAGACCCAGTACTTC.

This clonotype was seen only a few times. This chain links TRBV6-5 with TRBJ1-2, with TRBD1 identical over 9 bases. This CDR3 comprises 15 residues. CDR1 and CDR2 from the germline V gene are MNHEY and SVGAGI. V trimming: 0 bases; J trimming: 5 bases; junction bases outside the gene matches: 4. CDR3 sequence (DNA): TGTGCCAGCAGTTACTCGACAGGGGGACCATATGGCTACACCTTC. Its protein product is CASSYSTGGPYGYTF.

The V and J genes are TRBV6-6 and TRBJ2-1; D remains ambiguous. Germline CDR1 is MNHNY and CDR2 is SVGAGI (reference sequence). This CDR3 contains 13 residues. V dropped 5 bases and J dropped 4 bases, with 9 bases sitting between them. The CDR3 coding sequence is TGTGCCAGCAGTGACATAGAATACAATGAGCAGTTCTTC. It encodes CASSDIEYNEQFF.

The CDR3 DNA follows: TGCAGTGCTAGATTCTGGAAAGAAAAGCGCTATGGCTACACCTTC. As protein: CSARFWKEKRYGYTF. This chain joins TRBV20-1 and TRBJ1-2; D is undetermined. The CDR3 spans 15 residues. Germline V gene data show CDR1 as DFQATT and CDR2 as SNEGSKA (reference sequence). V lost 2 bases, J lost 4 bases, and 17 bases lay in between.

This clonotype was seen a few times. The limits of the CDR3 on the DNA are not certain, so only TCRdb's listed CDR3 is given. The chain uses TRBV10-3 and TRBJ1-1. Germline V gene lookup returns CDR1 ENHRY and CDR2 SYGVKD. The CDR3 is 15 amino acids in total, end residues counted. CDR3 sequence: CAISESFGPGVIPFF.

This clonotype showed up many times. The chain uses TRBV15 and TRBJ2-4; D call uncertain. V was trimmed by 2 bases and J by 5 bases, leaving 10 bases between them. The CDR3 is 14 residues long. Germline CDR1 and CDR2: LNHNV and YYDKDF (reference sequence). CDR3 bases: TGTGCCACCAGCAGATCTCTTACAGAAAACATTCAGTACTTC. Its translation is CATSRSLTENIQYF.

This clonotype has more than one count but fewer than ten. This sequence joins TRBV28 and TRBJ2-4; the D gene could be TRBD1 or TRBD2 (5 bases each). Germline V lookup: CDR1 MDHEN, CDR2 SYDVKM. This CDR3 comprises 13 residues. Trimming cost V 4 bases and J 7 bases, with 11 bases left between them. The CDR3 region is CASSSTGRNIQYF. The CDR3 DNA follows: TGTGCCAGCAGTTCCACGGGACGGAACATTCAGTACTTC.

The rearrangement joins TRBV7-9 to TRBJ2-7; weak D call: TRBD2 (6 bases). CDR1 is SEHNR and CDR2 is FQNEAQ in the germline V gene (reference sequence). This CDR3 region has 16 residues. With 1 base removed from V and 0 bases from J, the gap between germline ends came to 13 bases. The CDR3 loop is CASSLGRALSSYEQYF. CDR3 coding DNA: TGTGCCAGCAGCTTAGGGAGGGCTCTGAGCTCCTACGAGCAGTACTTC.

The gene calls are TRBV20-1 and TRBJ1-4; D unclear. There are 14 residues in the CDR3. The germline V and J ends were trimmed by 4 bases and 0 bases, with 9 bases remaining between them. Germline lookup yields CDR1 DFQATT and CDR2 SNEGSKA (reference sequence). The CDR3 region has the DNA TGCAGTGCTATAAGCCGAGCAACTAATGAAAAACTGTTTTTT. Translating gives CSAISRATNEKLFF.

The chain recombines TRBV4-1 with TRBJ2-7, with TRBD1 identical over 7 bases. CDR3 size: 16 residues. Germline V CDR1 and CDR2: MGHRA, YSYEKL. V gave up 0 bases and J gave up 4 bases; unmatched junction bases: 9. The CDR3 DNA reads TGCGCCAGCAGCCAAGATCAGTCCAGGGGGAGTTACGAGCAGTACTTC. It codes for CASSQDQSRGSYEQYF.

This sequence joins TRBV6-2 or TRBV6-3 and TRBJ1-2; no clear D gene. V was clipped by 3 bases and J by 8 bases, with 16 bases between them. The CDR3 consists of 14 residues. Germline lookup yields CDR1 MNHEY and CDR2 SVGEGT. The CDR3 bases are TGTGCCAGCAGTTATTCCCACCTCCGGAAGGGCTACACCTTC. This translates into CASSYSHLRKGYTF.

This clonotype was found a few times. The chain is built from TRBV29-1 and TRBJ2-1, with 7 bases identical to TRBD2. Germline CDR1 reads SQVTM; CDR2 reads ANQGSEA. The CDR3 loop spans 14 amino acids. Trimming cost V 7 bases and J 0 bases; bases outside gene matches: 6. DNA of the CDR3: TGCAGCGGGGGAGGGGCGAGCTCCTACAATGAGCAGTTCTTC. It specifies CSGGGASSYNEQFF.

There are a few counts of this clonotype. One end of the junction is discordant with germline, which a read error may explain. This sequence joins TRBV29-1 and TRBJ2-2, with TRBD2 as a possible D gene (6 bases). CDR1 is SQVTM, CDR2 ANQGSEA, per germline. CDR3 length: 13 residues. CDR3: CSVGGIGAGELFF. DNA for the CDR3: TGCAGTGTTGGGGGGATTGGGGCCGGGGAGCTGTTTTTT.

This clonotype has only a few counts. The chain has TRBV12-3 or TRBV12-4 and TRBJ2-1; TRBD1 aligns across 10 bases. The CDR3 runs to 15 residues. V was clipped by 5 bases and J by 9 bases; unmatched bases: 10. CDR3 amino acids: CASSHSDRGVSEQFF. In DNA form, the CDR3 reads TGTGCCAGCAGTCACTCGGACAGGGGGGTATCTGAGCAGTTCTTC.

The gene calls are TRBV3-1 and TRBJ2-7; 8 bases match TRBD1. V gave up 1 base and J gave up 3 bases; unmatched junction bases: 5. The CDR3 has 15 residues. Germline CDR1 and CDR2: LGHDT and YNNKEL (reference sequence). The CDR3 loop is CASSQGGGQDYEQYF. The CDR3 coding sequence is TGTGCCAGCAGCCAAGGTGGGGGACAGGACTACGAGCAGTACTTC.

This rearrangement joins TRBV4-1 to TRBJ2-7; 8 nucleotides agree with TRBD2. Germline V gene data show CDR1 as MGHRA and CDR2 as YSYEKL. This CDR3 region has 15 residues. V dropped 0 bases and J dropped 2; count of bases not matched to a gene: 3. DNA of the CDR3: TGCGCCAGCAGCCAAGATACTAGCGGCACCTACGAGCAGTACTTC. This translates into CASSQDTSGTYEQYF.

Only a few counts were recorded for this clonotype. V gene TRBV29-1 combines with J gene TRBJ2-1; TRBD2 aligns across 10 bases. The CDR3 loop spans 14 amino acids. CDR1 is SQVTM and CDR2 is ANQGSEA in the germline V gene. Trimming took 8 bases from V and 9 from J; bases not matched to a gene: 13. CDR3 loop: CSIGVAGGFSEQFF. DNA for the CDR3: TGCAGCATAGGAGTAGCGGGAGGATTTAGTGAGCAGTTCTTC.

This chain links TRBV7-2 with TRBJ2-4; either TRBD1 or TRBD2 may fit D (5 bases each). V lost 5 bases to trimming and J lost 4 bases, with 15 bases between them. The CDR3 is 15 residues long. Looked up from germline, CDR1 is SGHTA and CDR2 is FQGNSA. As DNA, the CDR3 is TGTGCCAGCAGCCCGGGACGGACTCTAAAAAACATTCAGTACTTC. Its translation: CASSPGRTLKNIQYF.

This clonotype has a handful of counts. The CDR3 coding sequence is TGTGCCAGCAGCTTGATATCCCCTGGTAATGAAAAACTGTTTTTT. Its protein is CASSLISPGNEKLFF. The chain carries TRBV7-2 and TRBJ1-4; D remains ambiguous. Per germline, CDR1 SGHTA and CDR2 FQGNSA. The CDR3 is made up of 15 amino acids. Trimming took off 3 bases at V and 4 bases at J, with 12 bases between the two ends.

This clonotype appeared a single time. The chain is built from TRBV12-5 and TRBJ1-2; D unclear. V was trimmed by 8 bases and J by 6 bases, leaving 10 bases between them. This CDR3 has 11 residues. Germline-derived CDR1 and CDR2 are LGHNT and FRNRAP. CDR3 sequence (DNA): TGTGCTAGTTTATTAATCAATGGCTACACCTTC. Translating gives CASLLINGYTF.

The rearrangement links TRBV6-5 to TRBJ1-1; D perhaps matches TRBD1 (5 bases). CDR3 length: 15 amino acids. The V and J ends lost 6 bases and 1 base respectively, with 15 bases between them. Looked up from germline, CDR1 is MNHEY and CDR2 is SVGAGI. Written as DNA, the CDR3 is TGTGCCAGCAGCCGACCGACAGAAGCGAACACTGAAGCTTTCTTT. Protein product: CASSRPTEANTEAFF.

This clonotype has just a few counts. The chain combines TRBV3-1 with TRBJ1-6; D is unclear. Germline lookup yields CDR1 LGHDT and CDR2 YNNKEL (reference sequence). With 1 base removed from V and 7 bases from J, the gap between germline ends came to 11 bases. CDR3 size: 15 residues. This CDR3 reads CASSQAGSDNSPLHF. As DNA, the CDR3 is TGTGCCAGCAGCCAAGCCGGTTCGGACAATTCACCCCTCCACTTT.